This T cell receptor beta chain was captured by sequencing in a study of OX40 agonist ivuxolimab in advanced cancers. In the study overall: The study treated patients with ivuxolimab, an agonistic anti-OX40 (CD134) antibody. In three patients, partial responses were observed, one with hepatocellular carcinoma and two with cutaneous melanoma.

Data came from immunoSEQ multiplex PCR; TCRdb stores just in-frame clones and leaves some out. The sample records roughly 89,000 clones, around 83% being singletons. This CDR3 contains 15 residues. Trimming took off 3 bases at V and 11 bases at J, with 20 bases between the two ends. Germline assignment: CDR1 MRHNA and CDR2 SNTAGT. The chain links TRBV6-4 to TRBJ2-1; D may be TRBD1 (6 bases). The source of this sequence is an adult with an advanced solid tumor such as melanoma, head and neck, liver or kidney cancer. The specimen was CD4+ or CD8+ T cells sorted from blood, collected in a trial of the OX40 agonist ivuxolimab. The CDR3 sequence is CASSDYLQDRRQQFF. Written as DNA, the CDR3 is TGTGCCAGCAGTGATTACCTCCAGGACAGACGACAGCAGTTCTTC.